This TCR beta chain emerged from a study of cytomegalovirus exposure and HLA in healthy donors. This clone was detected once. The target antigen is unknown. The PCR made use of 60 Vbeta and 13 Jbeta primers. Sequencing used immunoSEQ multiplex PCR; TCRdb keeps in-frame clones, though not all of them. This table has over 150,000 clones, around 74% appearing once. This CDR3 has 14 amino acids. Deletions cut 1 base from V and 0 bases from J, with 5 bases between. Germline V CDR1 and CDR2: SGHTA, FQGNSA. Study outcomes and limitations: Analysis was carried out at a later point, and it linked a missense DCLRE1C variant to TCR beta V- and J-gene trimming. In a later analysis, at a false discovery rate of 0.05, 15,000 to 20,000 TCR beta sequences were associated with HLA alleles.

This clonotype was obtained from a man younger than 35 in good health and CMV-seronegative. This chain joins TRBV7-2 and TRBJ2-3; D ambiguous. The sample taken for sequencing was PBMCs. The CDR3 nucleotides read TGTGCCAGCAGCTTAGGCTATAGCACAGATACGCAGTATTTT. It is translated as CASSLGYSTDTQYF.